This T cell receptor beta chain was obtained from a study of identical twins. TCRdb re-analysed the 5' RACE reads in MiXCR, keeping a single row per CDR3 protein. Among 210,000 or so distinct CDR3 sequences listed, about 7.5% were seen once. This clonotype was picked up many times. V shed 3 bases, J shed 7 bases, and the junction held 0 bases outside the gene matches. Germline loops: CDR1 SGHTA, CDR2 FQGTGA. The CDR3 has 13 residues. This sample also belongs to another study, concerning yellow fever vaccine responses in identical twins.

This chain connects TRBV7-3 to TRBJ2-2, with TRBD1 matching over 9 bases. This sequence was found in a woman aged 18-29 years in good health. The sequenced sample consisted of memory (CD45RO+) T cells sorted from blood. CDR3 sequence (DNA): TGTGCCAGCAGCTTGGACAGGGGCGGGGAGCTGTTTTTT. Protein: CASSLDRGGELFF.